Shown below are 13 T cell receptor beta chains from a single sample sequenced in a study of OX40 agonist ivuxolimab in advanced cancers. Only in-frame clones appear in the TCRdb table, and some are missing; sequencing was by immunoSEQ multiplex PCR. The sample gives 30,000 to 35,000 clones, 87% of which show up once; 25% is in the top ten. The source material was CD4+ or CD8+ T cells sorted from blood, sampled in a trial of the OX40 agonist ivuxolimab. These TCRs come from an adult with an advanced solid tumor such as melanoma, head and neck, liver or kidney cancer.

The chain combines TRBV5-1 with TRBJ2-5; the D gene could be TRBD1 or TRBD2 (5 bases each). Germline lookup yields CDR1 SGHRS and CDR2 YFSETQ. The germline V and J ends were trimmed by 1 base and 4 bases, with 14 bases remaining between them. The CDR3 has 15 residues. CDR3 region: CASSLRSGAGETQYF. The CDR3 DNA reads TGCGCCAGCAGCTTGCGCTCCGGGGCGGGAGAGACCCAGTACTTC.

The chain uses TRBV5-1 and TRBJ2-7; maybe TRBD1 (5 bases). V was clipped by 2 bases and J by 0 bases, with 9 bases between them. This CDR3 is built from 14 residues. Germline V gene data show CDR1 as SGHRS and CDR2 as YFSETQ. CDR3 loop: CASSFSTDSYEQYF. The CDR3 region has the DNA TGCGCCAGCAGCTTTTCGACAGACTCCTACGAGCAGTACTTC.

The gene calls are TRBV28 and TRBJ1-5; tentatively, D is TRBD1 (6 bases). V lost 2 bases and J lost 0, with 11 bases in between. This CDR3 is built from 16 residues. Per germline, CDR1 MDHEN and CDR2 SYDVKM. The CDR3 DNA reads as TGTGCCAGCAGTTTAGCGGGGGGGCATAGCAATCAGCCCCAGCATTTT. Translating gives CASSLAGGHSNQPQHF. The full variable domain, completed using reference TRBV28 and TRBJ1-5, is DVKVTQSSRYLVKRTGEKVFLECVQDMDHENMFWYRQDPGLGLRLIYFSYDVKMKEKGDIPEGYSVSREKKERFSLILESASTNQTSMYLCASSLAGGHSNQPQHFGDGTRLSIL.

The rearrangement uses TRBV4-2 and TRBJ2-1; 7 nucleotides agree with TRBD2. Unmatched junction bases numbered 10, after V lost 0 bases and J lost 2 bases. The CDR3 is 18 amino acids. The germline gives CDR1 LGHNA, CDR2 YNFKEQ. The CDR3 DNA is TGTGCCAGCAGCCAAGAAGGACTGGCGGGAGCTCCCTACAATGAGCAGTTCTTC. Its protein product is CASSQEGLAGAPYNEQFF.

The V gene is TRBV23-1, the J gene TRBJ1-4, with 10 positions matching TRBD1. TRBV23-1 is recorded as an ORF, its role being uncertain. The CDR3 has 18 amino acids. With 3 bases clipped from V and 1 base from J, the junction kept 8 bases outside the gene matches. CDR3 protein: CASSQESTGGETNEKLFF. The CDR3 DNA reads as TGCGCCAGCAGTCAGGAGTCGACAGGGGGCGAAACTAATGAAAAACTGTTTTTT.

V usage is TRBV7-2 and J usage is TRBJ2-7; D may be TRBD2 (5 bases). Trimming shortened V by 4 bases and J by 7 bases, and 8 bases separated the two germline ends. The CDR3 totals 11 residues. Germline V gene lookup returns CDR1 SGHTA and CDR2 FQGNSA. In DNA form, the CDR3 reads TGTGCCAGCAGCTCGGACTTGGAGCAGTACTTC. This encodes CASSSDLEQYF.

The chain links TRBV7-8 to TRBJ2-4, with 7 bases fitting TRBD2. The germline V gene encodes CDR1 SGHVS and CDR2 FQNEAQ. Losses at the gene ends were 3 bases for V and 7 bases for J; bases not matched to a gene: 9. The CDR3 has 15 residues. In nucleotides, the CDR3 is TGTGCCAGCAGCTTCCCTCCGGCGGGAGCGAACATTCAGTACTTC. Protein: CASSFPPAGANIQYF. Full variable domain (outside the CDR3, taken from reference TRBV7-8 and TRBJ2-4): GAGVSQSPRYKVAKRGQDVALRCDPISGHVSLFWYQQALGQGPEFLTYFQNEAQLDKSGLPSDRFFAERPEGSVSTLKIQRTQQEDSAVYLCASSFPPAGANIQYFGAGTRLSVL.

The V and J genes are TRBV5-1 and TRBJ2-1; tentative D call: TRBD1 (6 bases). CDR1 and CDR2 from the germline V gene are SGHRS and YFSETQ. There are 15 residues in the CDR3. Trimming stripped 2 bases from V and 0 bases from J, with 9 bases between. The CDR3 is CASSFADSSYNEQFF. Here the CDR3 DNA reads TGCGCCAGCAGCTTCGCGGACAGCTCCTACAATGAGCAGTTCTTC.

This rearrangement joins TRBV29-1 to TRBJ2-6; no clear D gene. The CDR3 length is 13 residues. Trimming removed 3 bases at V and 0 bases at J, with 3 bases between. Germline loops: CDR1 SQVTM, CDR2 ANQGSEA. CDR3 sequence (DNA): TGCAGCGTTGAGTCCTCTGGGGCCAACGTCCTGACTTTC. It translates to CSVESSGANVLTF.

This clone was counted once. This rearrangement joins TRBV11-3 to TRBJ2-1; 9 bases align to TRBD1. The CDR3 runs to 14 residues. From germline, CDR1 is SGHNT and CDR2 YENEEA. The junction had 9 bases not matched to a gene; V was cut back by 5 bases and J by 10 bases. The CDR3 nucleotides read TGTGCCAGCAGCCCCGGGACAGGGTACTCGGAGCAGTTCTTC. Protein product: CASSPGTGYSEQFF.

CDR3 sequence (DNA): TGTGCCAGCAGCCGGACAGGGACTAATGAAAAACTGTTTTTT. Translation: CASSRTGTNEKLFF. V and J are TRBV5-4 and TRBJ1-4; 8 nucleotides agree with TRBD1. The CDR3 totals 14 residues. The J segment lost 2 bases and the V segment lost 4 bases, leaving 1 base of the junction unmatched. Looked up from germline, CDR1 is SGHNT and CDR2 is YYREEE (reference sequence).

This CDR3 is CASSSLFRAQYF. The CDR3 DNA sequence: TGCGCCAGCAGCTCGCTTTTTCGGGCGCAGTATTTT. The genes are TRBV5-1 and TRBJ2-3; D is uncertain. Germline loops: CDR1 SGHRS, CDR2 YFSETQ. The CDR3 is 12 residues long. V was clipped by 3 bases and J by 10 bases, with 12 bases between them.

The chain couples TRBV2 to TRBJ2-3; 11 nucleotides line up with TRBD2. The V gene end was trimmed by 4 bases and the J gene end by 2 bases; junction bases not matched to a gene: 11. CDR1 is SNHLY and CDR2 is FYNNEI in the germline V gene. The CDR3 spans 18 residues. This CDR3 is CASSVGTSGYSITDTQYF. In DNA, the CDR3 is TGTGCCAGCAGTGTCGGGACTAGCGGTTACTCTATCACAGATACGCAGTATTTT.